This T cell receptor beta chain was documented in a study of PD-1 blockade in classical Hodgkin lymphoma. Produced via immunoSEQ multiplex PCR; TCRdb's table is partial and in-frame only. The sample consists of more than 20,000 clones, 65% to 80% of them appearing once. A note on this clone: What it recognizes is unknown.

Study-level results: The repertoire differences lack a defined cause, possibly disease activity or prior therapy.

The time point was: cycle 4 day 1 (C4D1), after 6 weeks of nivolumab. There was relapse after autologous stem cell transplantation in every patient, and there was variation in brentuximab vedotin exposure. Magnetic negative selection was used to purify CD4+ T cells from thawed PBMCs. The CDR3 has 14 amino acids. Germline V gene sequence: CDR1 MDHEN, CDR2 SYDVKM. With 2 bases removed from V and 7 bases from J, the gap between germline ends came to 11 bases. The chain combines TRBV28 with TRBJ1-4, with D possibly being TRBD1 (6 bases). This clonotype was sampled from a human donor with classical Hodgkin lymphoma. The material was CD4+ T cells from blood, obtained before the fourth cycle of nivolumab. The CDR3 coding sequence is TGTGCCAGCAGTTTAGCCAGGGGAGGTGAAAAACTGTTTTTT. It translates to CASSLARGGEKLFF.